Below are 8 T cell receptor beta chains sequenced from a single sample in a study of T cells in Graves' hyperthyroidism and ophthalmopathy. Amplification of TCR beta CDR3 regions used RNA as the template. First-round RT-PCR with HTBI primers amplified the TCR CDR3 region. Each CDR3 protein is one row after TCRdb ran MiXCR on the multiplex PCR reads. The top ten hold about 4.9% of the sample, which has 350,000 to 500,000 distinct CDR3 sequences, roughly 13% seen once. Sequencing was performed on blood. Receptors were obtained from a woman in her late teens or twenties with Graves' hyperthyroidism.

This clonotype was counted ten times or more. V gene TRBV20-1 combines with J gene TRBJ1-1; 7 nucleotides match TRBD1. The CDR3 length is 15 residues. With 3 bases clipped from V and 1 base from J, the junction kept 8 bases outside the gene matches. CDR1 DFQATT and CDR2 SNEGSKA come from the germline V gene (reference sequence). The CDR3, as DNA: TGCAGTGCTAGGGACGGGACAGCCCGGAACACTGAAGCTTTCTTT. Encoded protein: CSARDGTARNTEAFF.

This clonotype was seen ten or more times. This chain joins TRBV5-1 and TRBJ2-1; TRBD1 matches 7 bases. The germline V gene encodes CDR1 SGHRS and CDR2 YFSETQ. The V segment lost 0 bases and the J segment 6 bases; nucleotides outside the gene matches: 6. CDR3 length: 15 amino acids. The CDR3 DNA follows: TGCGCCAGCAGCTTGGTGGCAGGGGGTTTCAATGAGCAGTTCTTC. Residues: CASSLVAGGFNEQFF.

This clonotype was detected many times. The V gene is TRBV10-2, the J gene TRBJ2-7; the match to TRBD2 covers 13 bases. V shed 6 bases and J 3 bases; nucleotides not matched to a gene: 14. CDR1 and CDR2 from the germline V gene are WSHSY and SAAADI. The CDR3 contains 18 residues. The CDR3 nucleotides are TGCGCCAGCAGCAAGACAGCATTGACTAGCGGGAGGAGCTACGAGCAGTACTTC. Translated: CASSKTALTSGRSYEQYF.

This clonotype was seen a few times. The germline gene is not matched at one end of the junction; a read error may be the cause. The gene calls are TRBV29-1 and TRBJ1-1, with a tentative D call TRBD1 (5 bases). In germline, CDR1 is SQVTM, CDR2 ANQGSEA. The CDR3 contains 13 residues. The CDR3 reads CSVNQGPDTEASF. The CDR3 nucleotides read TGCAGCGTTAACCAGGGCCCGGACACTGAAGCTTCCTTT. The entire variable domain, with the rest obtained from reference TRBV29-1 and TRBJ1-1, is as follows: SAVISQKPSRDICQRGTSLTIQCQVDSQVTMMFWYRQQPGQSLTLIATANQGSEATYESGFVIDKFPISRPNLTFSTLTVSNMSPEDSSIYLCSVNQGPDTEASFGQGTRLTVV.

This clonotype occurred a few times. The chain has TRBV19 and TRBJ1-2, with D possibly matching TRBD1 (6 bases). Per the germline V gene, CDR1 is LNHDA and CDR2 is SQIVND (reference sequence). V dropped 3 bases and J dropped 2 bases, with 16 bases sitting between them. This CDR3 has 16 amino acids. CDR3 sequence (DNA): TGTGCCAGTAGTATCCGACGAGGGGGGGGGAACTATGGCTACACCTTC. Amino acid sequence: CASSIRRGGGNYGYTF.

This clonotype was counted many times. This rearrangement joins TRBV2 to TRBJ2-2; a possible D gene is TRBD2 (6 bases). Per the germline V gene, CDR1 is SNHLY and CDR2 is FYNNEI. This CDR3 comprises 14 residues. Trimming took 4 bases from V and 1 from J, leaving 7 bases between them. CDR3 sequence: CASSGRGNTGELFF. DNA of the CDR3: TGTGCCAGCAGTGGGAGGGGGAACACCGGGGAGCTGTTTTTT.

The V gene is TRBV7-8, the J gene TRBJ1-2; D is possibly TRBD1 (5 bases). Germline CDR1 and CDR2: SGHVS and FQNEAQ. The CDR3 has 14 residues. V shed 1 base and J shed 3 bases, with 9 bases lying between them. The CDR3: CASSLVSGDYGYTF. In DNA form, the CDR3 reads TGTGCCAGCAGCTTAGTCTCGGGGGACTATGGCTACACCTTC.

This clonotype was counted ten times or more. The chain recombines TRBV28 with TRBJ2-3, with TRBD1 matching over 7 bases. The CDR3 extends over 16 amino acids. After removal of 4 bases from V and 3 bases from J, the junction contained 10 bases not matched to a gene. Per germline, CDR1 MDHEN and CDR2 SYDVKM. The CDR3 DNA reads as TGTGCCAGCAGTTCCCAGACAGGGTTTCCGACAGATACGCAGTATTTT. Protein sequence: CASSSQTGFPTDTQYF.